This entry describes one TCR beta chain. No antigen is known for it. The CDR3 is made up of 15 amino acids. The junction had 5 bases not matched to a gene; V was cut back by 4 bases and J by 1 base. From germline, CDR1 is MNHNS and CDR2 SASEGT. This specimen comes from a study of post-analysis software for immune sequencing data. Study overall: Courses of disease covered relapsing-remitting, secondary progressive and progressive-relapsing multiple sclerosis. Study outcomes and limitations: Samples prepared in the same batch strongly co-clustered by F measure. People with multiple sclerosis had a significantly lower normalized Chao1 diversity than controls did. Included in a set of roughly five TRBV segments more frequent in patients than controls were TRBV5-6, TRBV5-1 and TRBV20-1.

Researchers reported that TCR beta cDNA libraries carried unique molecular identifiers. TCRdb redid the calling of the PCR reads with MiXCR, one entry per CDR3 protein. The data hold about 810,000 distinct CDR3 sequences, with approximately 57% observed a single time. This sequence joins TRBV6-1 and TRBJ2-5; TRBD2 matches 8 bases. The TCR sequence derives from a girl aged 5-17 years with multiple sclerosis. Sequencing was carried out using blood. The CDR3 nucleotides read TGTGCCAGCAGTGCGCTAGCGGGCCTCCAAGAGACCCAGTACTTC. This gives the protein CASSALAGLQETQYF.